This T cell receptor beta chain was recorded in a study of T-cell reconstitution after alpha-beta-depleted transplantation in children (TCRdb year 2016). Study-wide context: Using TCR repertoire profiling, the study quantitatively followed how T-cell immune reconstitution unfolded in children after TCRalphabeta/CD19-depleted allogeneic hematopoietic cell transplantation.

Library preparation used PCR. These reads were obtained on an Illumina HiSeq 2500. TCR library preparation used molecular barcoding, with unique molecular identifiers applied to normalize quantification of the TCRbeta repertoire. The public sequencing data were trimmed at Q25 with fastp and processed into clonotypes with MiXCR by TCRdb, which kept only in-frame beta chains. A single entry per CDR3 protein holds the most common genes and DNA from its merged rows. Counted in this sample were hundreds of thousands of distinct CDR3 sequences; 16% of them appeared once. Of the sample, approximately 1.1% is held by the ten largest clones. This clonotype came up many times. Its antigen remains undetermined. Qualities for individual bases were not recorded, and no much larger clone is one base off. This TCR derives from a human donor who donated a stem cell graft to a child with acute myeloid leukemia. The source material was PBMCs from the stem cell graft donor, sampled from the stem cell graft.

The nucleotides are TGTGCCAGCAGCTTAGGGAACGGCCTAAACACTGAAGCTTTCTTT. Translated, it gives CASSLGNGLNTEAFF. This chain is built from TRBV7-2 and TRBJ1-1; the D gene is not confidently resolved. Via the germline V gene, CDR1 is SGHTA and CDR2 FQGNSA. At the junction V is shortened by 1 base and J by 2 bases, with 11 bases in between. The CDR3 contains 15 residues, cysteine and phenylalanine counted. The entry retains the CDR3 DNA only, 45 bases that are in frame from base 1.